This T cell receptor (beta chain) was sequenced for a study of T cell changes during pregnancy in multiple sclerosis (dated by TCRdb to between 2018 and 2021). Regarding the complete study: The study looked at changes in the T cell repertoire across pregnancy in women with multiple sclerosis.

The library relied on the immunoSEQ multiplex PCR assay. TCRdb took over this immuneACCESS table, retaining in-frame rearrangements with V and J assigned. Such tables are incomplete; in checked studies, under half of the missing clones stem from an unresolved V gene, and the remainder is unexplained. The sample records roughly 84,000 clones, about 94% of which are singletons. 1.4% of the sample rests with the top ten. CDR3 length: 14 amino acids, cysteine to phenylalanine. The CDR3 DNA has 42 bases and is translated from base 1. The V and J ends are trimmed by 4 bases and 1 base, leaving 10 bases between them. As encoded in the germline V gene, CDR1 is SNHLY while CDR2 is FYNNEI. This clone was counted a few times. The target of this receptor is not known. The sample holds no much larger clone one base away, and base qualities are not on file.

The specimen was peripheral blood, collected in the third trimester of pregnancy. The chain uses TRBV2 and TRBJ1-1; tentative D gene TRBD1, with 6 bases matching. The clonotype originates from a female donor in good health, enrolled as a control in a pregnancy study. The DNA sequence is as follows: TGTGCCAGCAGTGTACAGGGTGGGAACACTGAAGCTTTCTTT. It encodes CASSVQGGNTEAFF.